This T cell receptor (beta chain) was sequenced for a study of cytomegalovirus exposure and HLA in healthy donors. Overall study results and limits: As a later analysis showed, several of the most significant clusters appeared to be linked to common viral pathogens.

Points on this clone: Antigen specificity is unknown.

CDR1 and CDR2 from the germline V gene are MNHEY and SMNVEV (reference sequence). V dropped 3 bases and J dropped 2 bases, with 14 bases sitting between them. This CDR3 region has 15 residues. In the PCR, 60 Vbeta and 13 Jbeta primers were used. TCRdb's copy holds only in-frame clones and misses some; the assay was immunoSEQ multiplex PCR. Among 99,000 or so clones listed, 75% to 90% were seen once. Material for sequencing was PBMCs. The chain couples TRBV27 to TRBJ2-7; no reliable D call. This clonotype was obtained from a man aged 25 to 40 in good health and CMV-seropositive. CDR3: CASSLRDSSPYEQYF. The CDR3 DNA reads TGTGCCAGCAGTTTGCGAGACTCTTCCCCCTACGAGCAGTACTTC.